Detailed here is one TCR beta chain. The data were obtained in a study of blood T cells in healthy people across ages. A J-beta primer mix and a sample-barcoded 5' primer were used in a second PCR of roughly 6 to 11 cycles. TCRdb redid the calling of the 5' RACE reads with MiXCR, one entry per CDR3 protein. The sample carries around 1.7 million distinct CDR3 sequences, 28% recorded once. Germline CDR1 reads SGHTA; CDR2 reads FQGNSA. The length of the CDR3 is 17 residues. The ends lost 1 base at V and 6 bases at J; junction bases unmatched: 13. V is TRBV7-2 and J is TRBJ1-2, with 8 bases identical to TRBD1. The clonotype originates from a woman aged 25 to 45 in good health. The sample comprised blood. The CDR3 reads CASSLGSGRGRRDGYTF. The CDR3 bases are TGTGCCAGCAGCTTAGGAAGTGGCAGGGGGCGAAGAGATGGCTACACCTTC. The full variable domain, rest sourced from reference TRBV7-2 and TRBJ1-2, is GAGVSQSPSNKVTEKGKDVELRCDPISGHTALYWYRQSLGQGLEFLIYFQGNSAPDKSGLPSDRFSAERTGGSVSTLTIQRTQQEDSAVYLCASSLGSGRGRRDGYTFGSGTRLTVV.